The 12 T cell receptor beta chains reported below all come from one sample, sequenced in a study of T cells in Graves' hyperthyroidism and ophthalmopathy. Researchers amplified the TCR beta CDR3 regions from RNA transcripts. In the first-round RT-PCR of the TCR CDR3, the HTBI primer set was used. Using its own MiXCR run on the multiplex PCR reads, TCRdb lists one record per CDR3 protein. The repertoire holds about 580,000 distinct CDR3 sequences, with about 45% as singletons. Sequenced material: peripheral blood or thyroid tissue (not recorded which). The receptors derive from a woman under 30 with Graves' hyperthyroidism.

This clonotype was found a few times. The chain is built from TRBV5-1 and TRBJ2-7; D is possibly TRBD1 or TRBD2 (6 bases each). V was pared by 4 bases and J by 2 bases, with 19 bases between. The CDR3 loop spans 16 amino acids. Germline CDR1 SGHRS, CDR2 YFSETQ. The CDR3 here is CASSPLISGAPYEQYF. CDR3 in DNA: TGCGCCAGCAGCCCACTGATCTCGGGGGCCCCCTACGAGCAGTACTTC.

This chain joins TRBV15 and TRBJ2-7; D is unclear. V gave up 4 bases and J gave up 0 bases, with 13 bases separating them. There are 15 residues in the CDR3. Germline CDR1 reads LNHNV; CDR2 reads YYDKDF (reference sequence). The CDR3 region is CATSKWRGNSYEQYF. The CDR3 DNA reads TGTGCCACCAGCAAGTGGCGCGGCAACTCCTACGAGCAGTACTTC. The full variable domain, in which reference TRBV15 and TRBJ2-7 provide the parts outside the CDR3, is DAMVIQNPRYQVTQFGKPVTLSCSQTLNHNVMYWYQQKSSQAPKLLFHYYDKDFNNEADTPDNFQSRRPNTSFCFLDIRSPGLGDTAMYLCATSKWRGNSYEQYFGPGTRLTVT.

The chain combines TRBV24-1 with TRBJ2-1, with 12 positions matching TRBD2. The CDR3 is 16 residues long. V lost 1 base, J lost 8 bases, and 5 bases stayed unmatched. Germline CDR1 KGHDR, CDR2 SFDVKD. Written as DNA, the CDR3 is TGTGCCACCAGTGATTTCAGGACTAGCGGGACGGATGAGCAGTTCTTC. Its protein product is CATSDFRTSGTDEQFF.

This clonotype was seen many times. The chain joins TRBV12-3 or TRBV12-4 to TRBJ1-4, with D tentatively TRBD1 (5 bases). Trimming removed 6 bases at V and 2 bases at J, with 10 bases between. The CDR3 contains 14 residues. The chain's CDR3 is CASRRDPTNEKLFF. Here the CDR3 DNA reads TGTGCCAGCAGAAGGGACCCCACTAATGAAAAACTGTTTTTT.

In DNA form, the CDR3 reads TGTGCCAGCAGTACCACTGGGACTAGCGGGAGGGCGAACACCGGGGAGCTGTTTTTT. It codes for CASSTTGTSGRANTGELFF. The chain has TRBV7-9 and TRBJ2-2; the match to TRBD2 covers 16 bases. The V gene end was trimmed by 6 bases and the J gene end by 0 bases; junction bases not matched to a gene: 7. Germline lookup yields CDR1 SEHNR and CDR2 FQNEAQ (reference sequence). This CDR3 spans 19 amino acids.

The V and J genes are TRBV18 and TRBJ1-2, with a weak D call TRBD1 (5 bases). CDR3 length equals 16 residues. The germline V gene has CDR1 KGHSH and CDR2 LQKENI. Trimming shortened V by 4 bases and J by 2 bases, and 17 bases separated the two germline ends. The DNA of the CDR3 is TGTGCCAGCTCACACGGGACGGAAAGCCCAAACTATGGCTACACCTTC. It translates to CASSHGTESPNYGYTF.

Points on this clonotype: This may arise from a read error, as a much more abundant clone is one base away. The rearrangement joins TRBV24-1 to TRBJ1-6; D ambiguous. The CDR3 is 19 residues long. The germline V gene has CDR1 KGHDR and CDR2 SFDVKD. V lost 5 bases to trimming and J lost 0 bases, with 19 bases between them. CDR3: CATSATGKGRSSYNSPLHF. CDR3 nucleotides: TGTGCCACCAGTGCTACCGGCAAGGGCCGGAGCTCCTATAATTCACCCCTCCACTTT.

Of note for this clonotype: Since a much larger clone is just one base distant, this may be a read error. This chain uses TRBV12-3 or TRBV12-4 with TRBJ2-5, with a tentative D call TRBD1 (6 bases). The CDR3 spans 14 residues. CDR3 sequence reads: CASRLQGYQEAQYF. In DNA, the CDR3 is TGTGCCAGCAGACTCCAGGGGTACCAAGAGGCCCAGTACTTC.

The chain couples TRBV29-1 to TRBJ1-1; TRBD1 matches at 7 bases. Losses at the gene ends were 8 bases for V and 4 bases for J; bases not matched to a gene: 10. CDR3 length equals 13 residues. From germline, CDR1 is SQVTM and CDR2 ANQGSEA. The CDR3 coding sequence is TGCAGCTTAGAGGGACAGATGAGCACTGAAGCTTTCTTT. This encodes CSLEGQMSTEAFF.

Worth noting for this clonotype: The junction differs from germline at one of its ends, possibly a read error. The chain is built from TRBV10-3 and TRBJ2-6; D is undetermined. This CDR3 has 13 amino acids. Germline CDR1 ENHRY, CDR2 SYGVKD. As DNA, the CDR3 is TGTGCCATCAGTGCGCTCTACAGCAACACTGAAGCTTTC. Translated: CAISALYSNTEAF.

V and J are TRBV5-8 and TRBJ1-2; D not resolved. This CDR3 contains 15 residues. The germline CDR1 and CDR2 sequences are SGHTS and YDEGEE. The V and J ends lost 1 base and 0 bases respectively, with 10 bases between them. For the CDR3, the DNA is TGTGCCAGCAGCTTGAGAGCAGCTCCTAACTATGGCTACACCTTC. Encoded protein: CASSLRAAPNYGYTF.

This clonotype was seen at least ten times. V is TRBV10-2 and J is TRBJ1-3; tentatively, D is TRBD1 (6 bases). The CDR3 runs 15 residues. The germline V gene encodes CDR1 WSHSY and CDR2 SAAADI. V lost 3 bases and J 0 bases, leaving 9 bases between the germline ends. The DNA for the CDR3 is TGCGCCAGCAGTGAAGACAGGAGCTCTGGAAACACCATATATTTT. It codes for CASSEDRSSGNTIYF.